What follows describes a single TCR beta chain. These data come from a study of blood T cell repertoires in COVID-19. For the study at large: Sites in the United States, Italy and Spain provided acute and convalescent COVID-19 samples. Nucleic acid was either cDNA or gDNA, and it came from T cells, B-cell-depleted T cells, or PBMCs.

This CDR3 is 15 amino acids long. In germline, CDR1 is SGHAT, CDR2 FQNNGV. The V end lost 2 bases, the J end lost 5 bases, and 15 bases lay between the germline ends. Per the original methods: Amplified reference gene primers provided the basis for estimating nucleated cell counts. Generated by immunoSEQ multiplex PCR, the TCRdb table keeps only in-frame clones and is missing some. V and J calls and clone size are given by that table; D and trimming were obtained from the DNA. The sample contains about 340,000 clones, about 83% of which appear only once. Sequenced: peripheral blood. The sequence came from a man aged 25 to 40 with active or convalescent COVID-19. The rearrangement links TRBV11-2 to TRBJ1-1, with a weak D call TRBD1 (5 bases). CDR3 sequence: CASSLLGLKRTEAFF. The CDR3 DNA is TGTGCCAGCAGCTTATTGGGACTGAAGAGGACTGAAGCTTTCTTT.